The next 6 T cell receptor beta chains were all read from a single sample in a study of control samples from healthy donors and cancer patients. The data were produced by immunoSEQ multiplex PCR, yet TCRdb's version contains in-frame clones alone and is incomplete. The repertoire has 150,000 to 200,000 clones, approximately 91% of them found once; the top ten carry about 2.1%. Sequencing was done on a sample of blood. The origin of the receptors is a woman between 35 and 50 years old in good health.

J is TRBJ1-1 and V is TRBV7-9, with D possibly TRBD1 on 6 matching bases. Trimming left V 1 base short and J 1 base short, with 13 bases between. The germline gives CDR1 SEHNR, CDR2 FQNEAQ (reference sequence). The CDR3 is 16 residues long. The CDR3 nucleotides are TGTGCCAGCAGCTTAGTCCGCATGGGACAGAACACTGAAGCTTTCTTT. Translating gives CASSLVRMGQNTEAFF.

This clone was seen once. The rearrangement joins TRBV7-2 to TRBJ1-1; D is uncertain. Per germline, CDR1 SGHTA and CDR2 FQGNSA. The V and J ends lost 4 bases and 6 bases respectively, with 12 bases between them. The CDR3 spans 13 residues. The CDR3 sequence is CASSSLRPAEAFF. As DNA, the CDR3 is TGTGCCAGCAGCTCCCTTAGACCAGCTGAAGCTTTCTTT.

The chain employs TRBV3-1 (or the pseudogene TRBV3-2) and TRBJ2-1; TRBD2 aligns across 11 bases. The V gene's germline CDR1 is LGHDT and CDR2 YNNKEL (reference sequence). Trimming at V came to 4 bases and at J to 8 bases, leaving 10 bases not matched to a gene. CDR3 length: 16 amino acids. The chain's CDR3 is CASSPQSVSGGDEQFF. The CDR3 bases are TGTGCCAGCAGCCCCCAGTCGGTTAGCGGGGGGGATGAGCAGTTCTTC.

This chain links TRBV7-9 with TRBJ1-6, with D tentatively TRBD1 (5 bases). Deletions cut 1 base from V and 0 bases from J, with 7 bases between. CDR3 size: 16 residues. Germline V gene data show CDR1 as SEHNR and CDR2 as FQNEAQ (reference sequence). CDR3 nucleotide sequence: TGTGCCAGCAGCTTAGACAGGAGCTCCTATAATTCACCCCTCCACTTT. Translation gives CASSLDRSSYNSPLHF.

The chain has TRBV5-6 and TRBJ1-1; possible D gene TRBD1, 5 bases. The CDR3 length is 15 residues. Trimming removed 5 bases from V and 0 bases from J, with 14 bases in between. The V gene's germline CDR1 is SGHDT and CDR2 YYEEEE. DNA for the CDR3: TGTGCCAGCAGTTCAATAACACAGGTGAACACTGAAGCTTTCTTT. Amino acid sequence: CASSSITQVNTEAFF.

The V and J genes are TRBV7-2 and TRBJ1-5, with D uncertain. The CDR3 covers 13 residues. CDR1 SGHTA and CDR2 FQGNSA come from the germline V gene. Trimming pared 2 bases from V and 5 bases from J, leaving 7 bases between. The CDR3, as DNA: TGTGCCAGCAGCTTACATATGGATCAGCCCCAGCATTTT. It codes for CASSLHMDQPQHF.